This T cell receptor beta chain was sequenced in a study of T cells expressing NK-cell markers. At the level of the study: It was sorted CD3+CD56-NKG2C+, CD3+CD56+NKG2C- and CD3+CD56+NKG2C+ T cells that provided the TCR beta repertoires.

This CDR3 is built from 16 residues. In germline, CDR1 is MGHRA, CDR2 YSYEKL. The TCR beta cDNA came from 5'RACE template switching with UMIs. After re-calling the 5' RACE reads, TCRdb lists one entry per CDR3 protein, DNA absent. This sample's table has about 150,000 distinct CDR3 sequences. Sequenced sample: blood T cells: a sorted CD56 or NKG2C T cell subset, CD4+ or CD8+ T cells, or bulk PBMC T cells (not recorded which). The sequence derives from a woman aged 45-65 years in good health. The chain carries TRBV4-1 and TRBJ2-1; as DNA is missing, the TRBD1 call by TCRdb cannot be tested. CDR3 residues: CASSQNRDSSYNEQFF.